Listed below are T cell receptor beta chains from one sample, sequenced in a study of OX40 agonist ivuxolimab in advanced cancers. TCRdb's table, derived via immunoSEQ multiplex PCR, lists solely in-frame clones and lacks some. The sample shows 94,000 or so clones, roughly 80% of them seen only once. Sequences were derived from CD4+ or CD8+ T cells sorted from blood, sampled in a trial of the OX40 agonist ivuxolimab. The receptor set was obtained from an adult with an advanced solid tumor such as melanoma, head and neck, liver or kidney cancer. Each CDR3 is given with its conserved first and last residue. Each record gives: clone size, J gene, D gene, V gene, CDR3 DNA, CDR3 protein. D genes are given only for firm matches. Clone size is stated in some rows and not others, as once, few, many or a class when expanded.

>.|TRBJ2-3|.|TRBV7-9
TGTGCCAGCAGCTTGTCCCCGCCCAGAGATACGCAGTATTTT
CASSLSPPRDTQYF
>once|TRBJ1-2|.|TRBV29-1
TGCAGCGTTGAAGAAGTGGGAGAGCGCTACACCTTC
CSVEEVGERYTF
>.|TRBJ2-1|.|TRBV10-1
TGCGCCAGCAGTGACGGGGGCGCTGAGCAGTTCTTC
CASSDGGAEQFF
>.|TRBJ2-3|.|TRBV5-1
TGCGCCAGCAGCCAGAGGGGACCCGGCACAGATACGCAGTATTTT
CASSQRGPGTDTQYF
>.|TRBJ2-7|.|TRBV6-6
.
CASSSSTGYSYEQYF
>.|TRBJ2-5|TRBD2|TRBV5-6
TGTGCCAGCAGCCTTCGTAGCGGGGGCGGGGAGACCCAGTACTTC
CASSLRSGGGETQYF
>.|TRBJ1-2|TRBD1|TRBV14
TGTGCCAGCAGCCAGGGAGGCAGGGGGCTTTTTGGCTACACCTTC
CASSQGGRGLFGYTF
>.|TRBJ2-5|.|TRBV9
TGTGCCAGCAGCGTACAGCTCGGCGAGACCCAGTACTTC
CASSVQLGETQYF
>few|TRBJ1-5|.|TRBV4-2
TGTGCCAGCAGCCGGGAAGGGGAAGGCAATCAGCCCCAGCATTTT
CASSREGEGNQPQHF
>.|TRBJ1-4|.|TRBV6-1
TGTGCCAGCAGTGAAATGTCAGGGGCCGCAACTAATGAAAAACTGTTTTTT
CASSEMSGAATNEKLFF
>.|TRBJ1-6|.|TRBV13
TGTGCCAGCAGCTTACAACAGGGAAGGGTCACCCTCCACTTT
CASSLQQGRVTLHF
>.|TRBJ2-5|.|TRBV7-2
TGTGCCAGCAGCTTATCGGCGGGGTCGGAGACCCAGTACTTC
CASSLSAGSETQYF
>few|TRBJ2-7|TRBD1|TRBV7-7
TGTGCCAGCAGCAAAGACAGGGGAGACGAGCAGTACTTC
CASSKDRGDEQYF
>few|TRBJ2-3|.|TRBV7-3
TGTGCCAGCAGCCCGCTGGCGGGGAGAGGTACAGATACGCAGTATTTT
CASSPLAGRGTDTQYF
>.|TRBJ2-1|TRBD1|TRBV6-5
TGTGCCAGCAGTTACCTAGGGACAGCCGCCTACAATGAGCAGTTCTTC
CASSYLGTAAYNEQFF
>.|TRBJ1-2|TRBD1|TRBV30
TGTGCCTGGAGTGGCGGACAGGGGGCTCTCTATGGCTACACCTTC
CAWSGGQGALYGYTF
>.|TRBJ2-7|TRBD1|TRBV7-2
TGTGCCAGCAGCCCTGGGACAGGGATATCCTACGAGCAGTACTTC
CASSPGTGISYEQYF
>few|TRBJ2-3|.|TRBV7-3
TGTGCCAGCAGCTTAAAGGGCGGATTCAGCACAGATACGCAGTATTTT
CASSLKGGFSTDTQYF
>.|TRBJ2-5|TRBD1|TRBV7-8
TGTGCCAGCAGCTTAGGAAGGGCGGGCAGGGGGCTAGGGGAGACCCAGTACTTC
CASSLGRAGRGLGETQYF
>once|TRBJ1-5|.|TRBV28
TGTGCCAGTAACCCTCTTCTACGGGGCCAAGGCAATCAGCCCCAGCATTTT
CASNPLLRGQGNQPQHF
>.|TRBJ2-1|TRBD2|TRBV5-1
TGCGCCAGCCGTAGCGGGGAGCCCTACAATGAGCAGTTCTTC
CASRSGEPYNEQFF
>.|TRBJ2-1|TRBD1|TRBV7-2
TGTGCCAGCAGCGGACAGGGATTAGACAATGAGCAGTTCTTC
CASSGQGLDNEQFF
>.|TRBJ1-2|TRBD1|TRBV18
TGTGCCAGCTCGCCCGACAGGGATGGCTACACCTTC
CASSPDRDGYTF
>.|TRBJ1-1|.|TRBV6-6
TGTGCCAGCAGTCCCCGGGGGGGGTCTGAAGCTTTCTTT
CASSPRGGSEAFF